This T cell receptor (beta chain) was recovered during a study of blood T cells in healthy people across ages. The people who gave samples were healthy Caucasians from Russia, aged about 6 to 95. Using a J-beta primer mix together with a sample-barcoded 5' primer, a second PCR was run for about 6 to 11 cycles. TCRdb re-called the 5' RACE reads with MiXCR, one entry per CDR3 protein. The table lists nearly 1 million distinct CDR3 sequences, roughly 47% of them singletons. Regarding the study as a whole: CMV infection status of these donors was not known. Per-million-T-cell TCR beta diversity fell roughly linearly with age.

About this clonotype: No antigen is known for it.

The V and J ends lost 4 bases and 3 bases, in that order; junction bases with no gene match: 8. Germline V gene lookup returns CDR1 LGHDT and CDR2 YNNKEL (reference sequence). The CDR3 loop spans 16 amino acids. This receptor was taken from a woman aged 60-70 years in good health. The specimen was blood. This chain joins TRBV3-1 and TRBJ2-1, with 8 nucleotides matching TRBD2. CDR3 region: CASSLWGTSGYNEQFF. The CDR3 DNA follows: TGTGCCAGCAGCCTGTGGGGCACTAGCGGCTACAATGAGCAGTTCTTC.